One sample yielded the 23 T cell receptor beta chains listed below, sequenced in a study of blood T cell repertoires in COVID-19. Sequencing used immunoSEQ multiplex PCR; TCRdb keeps in-frame clones, though not all of them. Altogether approximately 210,000 clones are present, approximately 80% being singletons, with the ten largest covering about 7.8%. The specimen sequenced was peripheral blood. The source is an elderly woman with COVID-19, enrolled during active disease.

This sequence joins TRBV10-1 and TRBJ1-3; maybe TRBD1 (5 bases). Germline values: CDR1 WNHNN, CDR2 SYGVQD (reference sequence). The V gene lost 4 bases and the J gene lost 6 bases, with 10 bases spanning the gap. The CDR3 loop spans 13 amino acids. The CDR3 coding sequence is TGCGCCAGCAGTGCAGGGTTGGAAAACACCATATATTTT. Amino acid sequence: CASSAGLENTIYF.

This clone was seen only a few times. The chain has TRBV7-8 and TRBJ1-5, with TRBD1 matching 8 bases. V lost 7 bases to trimming and J lost 5 bases; unmatched junction nucleotides: 4. Germline V gives CDR1 SGHVS, CDR2 FQNEAQ. CDR3 length: 13 amino acids. The CDR3, as DNA: TGTGCCAGCACCCCAGGGGGCTATCAGCCCCAGCATTTT. As protein: CASTPGGYQPQHF.

V gene TRBV2 combines with J gene TRBJ2-5; 8 nucleotides line up with TRBD1. CDR1 is SNHLY, CDR2 FYNNEI, per germline. This CDR3 is built from 13 residues. V shed 6 bases, J shed 4 bases, and the junction held 4 bases outside the gene matches. The CDR3 DNA reads as TGTGCCAGCAGCCGCGGACAGGGAGAGACCCAGTACTTC. Protein: CASSRGQGETQYF.

Of note for this clone: One end of the junction is discordant with germline, which a read error may explain. This sequence joins TRBV28 and TRBJ2-7; a weak D match, TRBD1 (5 bases). This CDR3 comprises 14 residues. Germline V CDR1 and CDR2: MDHEN, SYDVKM. CDR3 region: CVSSLSGYSYEQYF. CDR3 DNA: TGTGTCAGCTCCCTCTCAGGGTATTCCTACGAGCAGTACTTC. Looking up the rest from reference TRBV28 and TRBJ2-7 gives the full variable domain: DVKVTQSSRYLVKRTGEKVFLECVQDMDHENMFWYRQDPGLGLRLIYFSYDVKMKEKGDIPEGYSVSREKKERFSLILESASTNQTSMYLCVSSLSGYSYEQYFGPGTRLTVT.

This chain uses TRBV3-1 (or the pseudogene TRBV3-2) with TRBJ1-2, with D unresolved. V lost 1 base to trimming and J lost 2 bases, with 5 bases between them. The CDR3 length is 13 residues. Germline V gene sequence: CDR1 LGHDT, CDR2 YNNKEL (reference sequence). CDR3 DNA sequence: TGTGCCAGCAGCCAAGTCAGGAACTATGGCTACACCTTC. This gives the protein CASSQVRNYGYTF.

V and J are TRBV5-1 and TRBJ1-2, with D perhaps TRBD1 (5 bases). Deletions cut 5 bases from V and 1 base from J, with 12 bases between. The CDR3 covers 14 residues. Germline V gives CDR1 SGHRS, CDR2 YFSETQ. The CDR3 region is CASRIGALNYGYTF. As DNA, the CDR3 is TGCGCCAGCAGGATAGGGGCCCTTAACTATGGCTACACCTTC.

The V and J genes are TRBV20-1 and TRBJ2-7; TRBD2 is a possible D gene (5 bases). Germline V CDR1 and CDR2: DFQATT, SNEGSKA (reference sequence). The CDR3 spans 11 residues. V dropped 6 bases and J dropped 6 bases, with 12 bases sitting between them. As DNA, the CDR3 is TGCAGTGCCCCAACTCGGGGCGAGCAGTACTTC. This translates into CSAPTRGEQYF.

This chain links TRBV4-1 with TRBJ1-5; tentative D call: TRBD1 (5 bases). Germline-derived CDR1 and CDR2 are MGHRA and YSYEKL. The CDR3 loop spans 15 amino acids. V gave up 0 bases and J gave up 5 bases, with 11 bases separating them. For the CDR3, the DNA is TGCGCCAGCAGCCAAGATGGGGCCGGTCATCAGCCCCAGCATTTT. Protein sequence: CASSQDGAGHQPQHF.

The chain uses TRBV29-1 and TRBJ2-1; no reliable D call. The V gene's germline CDR1 is SQVTM and CDR2 ANQGSEA. The V gene lost 6 bases and the J gene lost 4 bases, with 7 bases spanning the gap. The CDR3 runs to 11 residues. In nucleotides, the CDR3 is TGCAGCGTCCACACGTACAATGAGCAGTTCTTC. It codes for CSVHTYNEQFF.

This chain uses TRBV24-1 with TRBJ2-1; D may be TRBD2 (5 bases). The V end was cut by 6 bases, the J end by 7 bases, with 15 bases between. The CDR3 runs 14 residues. CDR1 and CDR2 from the germline V gene are KGHDR and SFDVKD. Written as DNA, the CDR3 is TGTGCCACCAGTCCCCGAGGGAACCAGAATGAGCAGTTCTTC. Its protein is CATSPRGNQNEQFF.

The gene calls are TRBV5-1 and TRBJ2-3; 7 bases fit TRBD2. The germline V gene has CDR1 SGHRS and CDR2 YFSETQ. This CDR3 has 15 residues. V gave up 4 bases and J gave up 0 bases; unmatched junction bases: 5. The CDR3 sequence: CASSPNGGSTDTQYF. The CDR3 DNA follows: TGCGCCAGCAGCCCGAACGGGGGGAGCACAGATACGCAGTATTTT.

This clone appeared once. V usage is TRBV3-1 (or the pseudogene TRBV3-2) and J usage is TRBJ2-1, with D tentatively TRBD1 (5 bases). Germline V CDR1 and CDR2: LGHDT, YNNKEL (reference sequence). Deletions cut 4 bases from V and 2 bases from J, with 21 bases between. The CDR3 contains 18 residues. CDR3 residues: CASSPSRLITGPYNEQFF. The DNA for the CDR3 is TGTGCCAGCAGCCCCTCACGCTTGATCACAGGACCCTACAATGAGCAGTTCTTC.

The V and J genes are TRBV3-1 (or the pseudogene TRBV3-2) and TRBJ2-3; 7 bases map to TRBD2. The V and J ends lost 7 bases and 7 bases, in that order; junction bases with no gene match: 14. The germline V gene has CDR1 LGHDT and CDR2 YNNKEL (reference sequence). The CDR3 has 15 residues. The CDR3, as DNA: TGTGCCAGCACCGCACTGGGCGGGAGAGGGAATACGCAGTATTTT. Translated: CASTALGGRGNTQYF.

V gene TRBV21-1 combines with J gene TRBJ2-7; TRBD1 reflects the table's D call only, with no check against the DNA. TRBV21-1 is termed a pseudogene. The CDR3 runs 14 residues. The CDR3 spells CASSNGSGVYEQYF. The CDR3 nucleotides read TGTGCCAGCAGCAACGGGTCAGGGGTCTACGAGCAGTACTTC.

V and J are TRBV19 and TRBJ1-1; D gene uncertain. The CDR3 loop spans 13 amino acids. V was trimmed by 4 bases and J by 0 bases, leaving 6 bases between them. The V gene's germline CDR1 is LNHDA and CDR2 SQIVND (reference sequence). The CDR3 DNA is TGTGCCAGTAGTAGGCCCTTGAACACTGAAGCTTTCTTT. It encodes CASSRPLNTEAFF. Drawing the rest from reference TRBV19 and TRBJ1-1, the complete variable domain is DGGITQSPKYLFRKEGQNVTLSCEQNLNHDAMYWYRQDPGQGLRLIYYSQIVNDFQKGDIAEGYSVSREKKESFPLTVTSAQKNPTAFYLCASSRPLNTEAFFGQGTRLTVV.

The chain recombines TRBV19 with TRBJ1-1; D call uncertain. The V gene lost 4 bases and the J gene lost 7 bases, with 22 bases spanning the gap. The germline CDR1 and CDR2 sequences are LNHDA and SQIVND (reference sequence). The CDR3 sequence is 16 residues long. The CDR3 sequence: CASSKGVAAIGFEAFF. CDR3 nucleotide sequence: TGTGCCAGTAGTAAAGGAGTCGCAGCCATAGGATTTGAAGCTTTCTTT.

The rearrangement uses TRBV3-1 (or the pseudogene TRBV3-2) and TRBJ1-4; perhaps TRBD1 as D (6 bases). CDR3 length: 14 amino acids. Germline loops: CDR1 LGHDT, CDR2 YNNKEL (reference sequence). Trimming stripped 2 bases from V and 7 bases from J, with 11 bases between. The CDR3 sequence is CASSQRGALEKLFF. In nucleotides, the CDR3 is TGTGCCAGCAGCCAACGGGGGGCGCTTGAAAAACTGTTTTTT.

This chain connects TRBV27 to TRBJ1-4; no firm D call. Trimming left V 8 bases short and J 5 bases short, with 12 bases between. Germline values: CDR1 MNHEY, CDR2 SMNVEV (reference sequence). The CDR3 is made up of 13 amino acids. CDR3 amino acids: CASLSVGNEKLFF. The CDR3 nucleotides read TGTGCCAGCCTATCAGTCGGGAATGAAAAACTGTTTTTT.

This clone was detected only a few times. J is TRBJ2-3 and V is TRBV27, with 15 bases aligning to TRBD2. Germline loops: CDR1 MNHEY, CDR2 SMNVEV (reference sequence). V trimming: 6 bases; J trimming: 5 bases; junction bases outside the gene matches: 9. This CDR3 has 17 amino acids. The CDR3, as DNA: TGTGCCAGCAGGCACTATAGGACTAGCGGGAGGGGAGATACGCAGTATTTT. Residues: CASRHYRTSGRGDTQYF.

A single count supports this clone. The chain employs TRBV7-8 and TRBJ1-1, with 7 bases that match TRBD1. The V gene end was trimmed by 7 bases and the J gene end by 3 bases; junction bases not matched to a gene: 14. In germline, CDR1 is SGHVS, CDR2 FQNEAQ. The CDR3 runs 16 residues. The CDR3 here is CASTRDRELGDTEAFF. The CDR3 DNA is TGTGCCAGCACACGCGACAGGGAACTAGGGGACACTGAAGCTTTCTTT.

The chain joins TRBV9 to TRBJ1-2; D might be TRBD1 (5 bases). This CDR3 region has 14 residues. Deletions cut 4 bases from V and 4 bases from J, with 14 bases between. From germline, CDR1 is SGDLS and CDR2 YYNGEE. The CDR3 coding sequence is TGTGCCAGCAGCCCAATGGGGGGTACCTATGGCTACACCTTC. It is translated as CASSPMGGTYGYTF.

The chain couples TRBV5-4 to TRBJ1-6; tentatively, D is TRBD1 (5 bases). This CDR3 region has 13 residues. V was trimmed by 5 bases and J by 10 bases, leaving 13 bases between them. Germline CDR1 SGHNT, CDR2 YYREEE (reference sequence). For the CDR3, the DNA is TGTGCCAGCAGTGGGGGGGAGAAATCACCCCTCCACTTT. Translation: CASSGGEKSPLHF.

The rearrangement joins TRBV7-8 to TRBJ2-7; 7 nucleotides match TRBD1. V shed 1 base and J 4 bases; nucleotides not matched to a gene: 10. CDR1 and CDR2 from the germline V gene are SGHVS and FQNEAQ. There are 16 residues in the CDR3. CDR3 coding DNA: TGTGCCAGCAGCTTAGTCGCCGAGGACAGGAGATACGAGCAGTACTTC. The encoded protein is CASSLVAEDRRYEQYF.